These 12 T cell receptor beta chains came from one sample sequenced in a study of blood T cell repertoires in COVID-19 (dated by TCRdb to 2020 to 2021). The library came from the immunoSEQ multiplex PCR assay. TCRdb's version of the immuneACCESS table is confined to in-frame rearrangements and falls short of the full clone set. An unresolved V gene accounts for under half of the shortfall where checked; the remainder is of unknown origin. This sample lists 500,000 to 600,000 clones; 85% to 90% were detected once. The ten largest clones represent around 8% of the sample. Sequencing input: peripheral blood. The receptors originated from a woman between 50 and 59 years old with COVID-19, enrolled during active disease.

This clone came up once. Within the sample, other DNA sequences also encode this same CDR3. The chain uses TRBV18 and TRBJ1-1; the D is unclear. Germline V gene lookup returns CDR1 KGHSH and CDR2 LQKENI. The ends were cut back, 6 bases at V and 0 bases at J, with 8 bases in the middle. The CDR3 runs 13 residues. In DNA form, the CDR3 reads TGTGCCAGCTCCCCCCGGTTGAACACTGAAGCTTTCTTT. This gives the protein CASSPRLNTEAFF.

This clone was recorded a few times. The chain is built from TRBV10-3 and TRBJ1-6; D not certain. Trimming took 8 bases from V and 7 from J, leaving 15 bases between them. CDR3 length equals 14 residues. Germline loops: CDR1 ENHRY, CDR2 SYGVKD. The CDR3, as DNA: TGTGCCATCTCTCGCGGCGAGTCCAATTCACCCCTCCACTTT. Protein: CAISRGESNSPLHF.

The rearrangement links TRBV3-1 (or the pseudogene TRBV3-2) to TRBJ1-3; D perhaps matches TRBD1 (5 bases). There are 15 residues in the CDR3. CDR1 is LGHDT, CDR2 YNNKEL, per germline (reference sequence). The V and J ends lost 0 bases and 4 bases respectively, with 10 bases between them. CDR3 coding DNA: TGTGCCAGCAGCCAAGACGGGGGGTTGGGAAACACCATATATTTT. Encoded protein: CASSQDGGLGNTIYF.

The chain carries TRBV11-2 and TRBJ2-2; D possibly corresponds to TRBD2 (5 bases). The CDR3 sequence is 14 residues long. Germline lookup yields CDR1 SGHAT and CDR2 FQNNGV. Trimming pared 1 base from V and 4 bases from J, leaving 7 bases between. In DNA form, the CDR3 reads TGTGCCAGCAGCTTAGCGGGGTTCACCGGGGAGCTGTTTTTT. Protein: CASSLAGFTGELFF.

J is TRBJ2-1 and V is TRBV5-1; 10 bases are a match to TRBD2. The CDR3 loop spans 16 amino acids. The ends lost 1 base at V and 2 bases at J; junction bases unmatched: 3. CDR1 SGHRS and CDR2 YFSETQ come from the germline V gene. CDR3 amino acids: CASSLTLAGAYNEQFF. CDR3 bases: TGCGCCAGCAGCTTGACCCTAGCGGGGGCCTACAATGAGCAGTTCTTC.

J is TRBJ2-7 and V is TRBV21-1; the table gives TRBD2 as D, unverified against the DNA. TRBV21-1 is a pseudogene. The CDR3 spans 14 residues. DNA for the CDR3: TGTGCCAGCAGCCGCCGGGACTACAACTACGAGCAGTACTTC. Translated: CASSRRDYNYEQYF.

The V gene is TRBV9, the J gene TRBJ1-1, with a tentative D call TRBD1 (6 bases). Trimming stripped 3 bases from V and 2 bases from J, with 17 bases between. Per the germline V gene, CDR1 is SGDLS and CDR2 is YYNGEE. The CDR3 totals 16 residues. CDR3 coding DNA: TGTGCCAGCAGCGGAAATCCCAGGGGCGCCAACACTGAAGCTTTCTTT. This gives the protein CASSGNPRGANTEAFF.

Remarks on this clone: A read error may account for a junction end that differs from germline. This chain links TRBV19 with TRBJ1-5; D uncertain. The germline V gene has CDR1 LNHDA and CDR2 SQIVND (reference sequence). The length of the CDR3 is 13 residues. In DNA form, the CDR3 reads TGTGCCAGCAGTAAATCCTACAATCAGCCCCAGCATTTT. This gives the protein CASSKSYNQPQHF. Drawing the rest from reference TRBV19 and TRBJ1-5, the complete variable domain is DGGITQSPKYLFRKEGQNVTLSCEQNLNHDAMYWYRQDPGQGLRLIYYSQIVNDFQKGDIAEGYSVSREKKESFPLTVTSAQKNPTAFYLCASSKSYNQPQHFGDGTRLSIL.

The chain uses TRBV27 and TRBJ1-2, with TRBD1 identical over 7 bases. V lost 4 bases, J lost 1 base, and 12 bases stayed unmatched. This CDR3 is 17 amino acids long. CDR1 is MNHEY and CDR2 is SMNVEV in the germline V gene (reference sequence). CDR3 nucleotides: TGTGCCAGCAGTTCGGCAGGGGGAGTATTCGATAACTATGGCTACACCTTC. Amino acid sequence: CASSSAGGVFDNYGYTF.

This clone was detected only once. V is TRBV5-1 and J is TRBJ2-7, with D possibly matching TRBD2 (6 bases). Germline V CDR1 and CDR2: SGHRS, YFSETQ. V was trimmed by 3 bases and J by 0 bases, leaving 10 bases between them. CDR3 length: 14 amino acids. The CDR3 DNA is TGCGCCAGCAGCTCGACTAGTAGCTCCTACGAGCAGTACTTC. The encoded protein is CASSSTSSSYEQYF.

Only one count was recorded for this clone. The chain employs TRBV28 and TRBJ1-2, with TRBD1 as a possible D gene (5 bases). This CDR3 spans 13 amino acids. From germline, CDR1 is MDHEN and CDR2 SYDVKM. V was clipped by 4 bases and J by 4 bases, with 10 bases between them. The chain's CDR3 is CASSSTDSYGYTF. The CDR3 DNA follows: TGTGCCAGCAGTTCGACAGACTCCTATGGCTACACCTTC.

V is TRBV28 and J is TRBJ1-2, with a possible D match to TRBD1 (6 bases). The CDR3 runs to 19 residues. Trimming pared 7 bases from V and 3 bases from J, leaving 30 bases between. The germline CDR1 and CDR2 sequences are MDHEN and SYDVKM. The CDR3 bases are TGTGCCAGCAAGAGCGCCGTGCTTAATTTCCATCAGGGGTACTATGGCTACACCTTC. Encoded protein: CASKSAVLNFHQGYYGYTF.